This record concerns one T cell receptor beta chain sequence. What it recognizes is unknown. Within the sample, other DNA sequences also encode this same CDR3. This sample was taken from a study of CD8+ T cells in alopecia areata. Treatment described: oral pan-JAK inhibitor, 5-10 mg twice daily. General study findings and limits: Under tofacitinib, numerous expanded lesional clonotypes remained detectable in scalp and blood.

Deletions cut 2 bases from V and 0 bases from J, with 7 bases between. The CDR3 is 13 residues long. Germline lookup yields CDR1 SQVTM and CDR2 ANQGSEA. Extracted RNA was reverse transcribed into cDNA, the sequencing template. Clones were sequenced by immunoSEQ multiplex PCR, and TCRdb holds only the in-frame ones, with some missing. The sample has some 200,000 clones; about 60% are singletons. The sequence was collected from a human donor with alopecia areata. Source: CD4+ T cells sorted from blood, taken at week 4, from a patient treated with tofacitinib. The chain has TRBV29-1 and TRBJ1-1; D is ambiguous. This CDR3 is CSVERRLNTEAFF. In DNA form, the CDR3 reads TGCAGCGTTGAAAGACGCCTGAACACTGAAGCTTTCTTT.